This T cell receptor beta chain was sequenced for a study of post-analysis software for immune sequencing data. Findings of the study overall: Among 4 or 5 TRBV segments more frequent in patients than controls were TRBV5-6, TRBV5-1 and TRBV20-1.

The V gene lost 1 base and the J gene lost 7 bases, with 8 bases spanning the gap. The length of the CDR3 is 12 residues. Unique molecular identifiers featured in each of the TCR beta cDNA libraries. MiXCR, run by TCRdb on the PCR reads, gives a single entry per CDR3 protein. The repertoire includes approximately 440,000 distinct CDR3 sequences, 45% of them detected once, and about an eighth sits in the top ten. On this clonotype: Its antigen is currently unknown.

This sequence joins TRBV12-3 or TRBV12-4 and TRBJ2-7; D unclear. This clonotype was obtained from a girl under 18 with multiple sclerosis. The sample was blood. CDR3: CASSLGASEQYF. CDR3 in DNA: TGTGCCAGCAGTTTAGGGGCCTCTGAGCAGTACTTC.